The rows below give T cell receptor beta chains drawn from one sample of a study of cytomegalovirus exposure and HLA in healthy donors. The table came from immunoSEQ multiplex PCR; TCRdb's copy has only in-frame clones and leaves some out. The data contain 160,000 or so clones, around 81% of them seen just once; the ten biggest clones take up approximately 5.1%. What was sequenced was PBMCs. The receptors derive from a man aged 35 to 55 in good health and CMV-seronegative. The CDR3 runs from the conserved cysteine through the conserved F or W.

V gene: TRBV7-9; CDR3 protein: CSSTRTVTEAFF
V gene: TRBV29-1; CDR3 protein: CSVLLAAFPTGELFF
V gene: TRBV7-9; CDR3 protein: CASSSTSGQTDTQYF
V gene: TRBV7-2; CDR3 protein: CASSGSGGYNEQFF
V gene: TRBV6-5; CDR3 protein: CASSYGTGKEEQYF
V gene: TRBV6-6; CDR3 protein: CASNPVRGRTDTQYF
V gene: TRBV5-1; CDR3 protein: CASSQGSGADQPQHF
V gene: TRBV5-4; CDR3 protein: CASSSDINQPQHF
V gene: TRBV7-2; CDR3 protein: CASSLEPLLQETQYF
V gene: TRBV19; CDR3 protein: CASSLRQAYSNQPQHF
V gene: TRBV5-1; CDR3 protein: CASSLDGGLSSGANVLTF
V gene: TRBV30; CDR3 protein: CAWSSPPGTGAGSEFF
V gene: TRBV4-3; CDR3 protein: CASSQGGVGSIYEQYF
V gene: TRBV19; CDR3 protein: CALRAASGVHNGQFF
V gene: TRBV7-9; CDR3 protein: CASSSETGSYGKLFF
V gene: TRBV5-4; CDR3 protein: CASSSDGVGEAFF
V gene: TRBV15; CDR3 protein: CATSSPTGVQPQHF
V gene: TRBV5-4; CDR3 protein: CASSLRRGLAGITDTQYF
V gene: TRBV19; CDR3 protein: CASSTGTSYETQYF
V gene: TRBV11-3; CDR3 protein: CASSLTGGDTDTQYF
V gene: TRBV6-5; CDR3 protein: CASSRKGLTYEQYF
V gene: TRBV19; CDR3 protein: CASSIATSGNTIYF
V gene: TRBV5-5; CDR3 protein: CASRPSRTGNTEAFF
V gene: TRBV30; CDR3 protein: CAWSEQGSRETQYF
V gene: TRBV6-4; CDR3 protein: CASRATSGYNEQFF
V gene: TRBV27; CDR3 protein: CASSLSPDRGLEKLFF
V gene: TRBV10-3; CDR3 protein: CAISDRSSGNTIYF
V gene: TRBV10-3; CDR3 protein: CAIGDNNSGNTIYF
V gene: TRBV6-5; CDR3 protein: CASSYSGQGSYEQYF
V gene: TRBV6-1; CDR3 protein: CASRGTGYYEQYF
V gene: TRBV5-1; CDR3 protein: CASMQGATTNEKLFF
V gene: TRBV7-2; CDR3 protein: CASSIIAGISTDTQYF
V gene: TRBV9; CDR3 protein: CASSPTGQTKQPQHF
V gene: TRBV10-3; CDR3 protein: CAISESIGTSGSGTQYF
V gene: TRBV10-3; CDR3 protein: CAIRGGQGNTEAFF
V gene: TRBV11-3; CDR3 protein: CASSHTGREANEQFF
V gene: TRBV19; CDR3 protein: CASSTGTGGRSNEQFF
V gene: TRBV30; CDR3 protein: CAWSIGKGAGETQYF
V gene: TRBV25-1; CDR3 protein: CASSVSGGYNEQFF
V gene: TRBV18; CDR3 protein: CASSPAGVATGELFF
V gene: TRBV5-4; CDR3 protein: CASSVQGAAGRETQYF
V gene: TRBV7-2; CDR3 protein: CASSFSRSTDTQYF
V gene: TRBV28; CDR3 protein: CASSSDRGRGGYTF
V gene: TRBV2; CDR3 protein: CASVAGGSYEQYF
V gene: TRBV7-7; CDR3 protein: CASSLDRNTEAFF
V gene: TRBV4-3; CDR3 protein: CASSQDQGTGELFF
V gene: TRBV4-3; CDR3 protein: CASSWGHTEAFF
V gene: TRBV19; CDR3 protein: CASSIGLAGGETQYF
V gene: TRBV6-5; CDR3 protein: CASSYGTSYEQYF
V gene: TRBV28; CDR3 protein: CASSSDGERRIDYEQYF
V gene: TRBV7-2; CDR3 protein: CASSSSTTNYGYTF
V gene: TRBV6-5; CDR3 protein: CASSGLAGVDNEQYF
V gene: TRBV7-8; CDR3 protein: CASRPTGIFGTEAFF